This T cell receptor beta chain is from a study of blood T cell repertoires in COVID-19. Overall study context: The United States, Italy and Spain supplied acute and convalescent COVID-19 samples. T cells, B-cell-depleted T cells, or PBMCs supplied cDNA or gDNA.

V lost 5 bases and J lost 5, with 7 bases in between. Germline V gives CDR1 MDHEN, CDR2 SYDVKM. The CDR3 contains 12 residues. In the study's own analysis: Quantification of nucleated cells was approximated via reference gene primer amplification. Generated by immunoSEQ multiplex PCR, the TCRdb table keeps only in-frame clones and is missing some. Clonal size and the V and J genes are those of that table, whereas D and trimming came from the DNA. The profile shows around 270,000 clones, approximately 90% of them singletons. This chain joins TRBV28 and TRBJ2-1; D is uncertain. The receptor's source is a man aged 25-40 years with acute or convalescent COVID-19. The sequenced sample was peripheral blood. CDR3: CASSPHNNEQFF. As DNA, the CDR3 is TGTGCCAGCAGTCCCCACAACAATGAGCAGTTCTTC.